Sequencing of this T cell receptor beta chain was carried out in a study of T-cell memory formation after mild COVID-19. Study-wide findings and caveats: Day 15 to 85 contracting clones showed balanced CD4/CD8; later expanders leaned CD4+. Among CD4+ contracting clones, most were CM and EM, and CD8+ ones EMRA. The finding that pre-infection memory included some responding clones suggested that cross-reactive memory joined.

This CDR3 region has 13 residues. Germline CDR1 is ENHRY and CDR2 is SYGVKD. Between the trimmed V and J ends, which lost 4 bases and 2 bases, there was a span of 8 bases. Comment on this clonotype: Its antigen is currently unknown.

TCRdb reprocessed the 5' RACE reads via MiXCR and lists one record per CDR3 protein. The sample has around 400,000 distinct CDR3 sequences; roughly 26% are singletons. The chain joins TRBV10-3 to TRBJ2-5; D not certain. This receptor was obtained from an adult woman who had mild COVID-19 (a few samples of this study predate the infection). Cell type and time point are not known. Sequenced: PBMCs or a T cell subset sorted from them (not recorded which). The CDR3 nucleotides read TGTGCCATCAGTGTGGGTCTTCAAGAGACCCAGTACTTC. It encodes CAISVGLQETQYF.